This T cell receptor beta chain was sequenced for a study of Graves' ophthalmopathy and Graves' hyperthyroidism. Study-level findings and limits: Also, most clonotypes expanded in the thyroid above 0.001 frequency appeared in blood. The model reached 70.59% sensitivity and about 72% specificity for predicting ophthalmopathy progression.

Patients with other autoimmune diseases, uncontrolled infections, pregnancy or lactation were excluded. PBMCs had their origin in fresh peripheral blood (10 ml). Concerning this clonotype: What it binds is unknown.

The sequenced template was RNA, covering the TCR beta CDR3 region. HTBI primers primed a first-round RT-PCR, and a second-round multiplex PCR followed. TCRdb called the multiplex PCR reads again in MiXCR, with one record for every CDR3 protein. The table shows under 800,000 distinct CDR3 sequences, with about 20% occurring only once. The V gene lost 7 bases and the J gene lost 7 bases, with 8 bases spanning the gap. This CDR3 contains 11 residues. The J gene is TRBJ2-4, the V gene TRBV12-3 or TRBV12-4, with D possibly matching TRBD2 (6 bases). The source material was peripheral blood. The TCR sequence derives from a woman under 30 with stable Graves' hyperthyroidism. Some clones in this sample may be carry-over from other donors' samples. The CDR3 reads CASTRGNIQYF. The CDR3 DNA follows: TGTGCCAGCACCCGGGGGAACATTCAGTACTTC.